The 5 T cell receptor beta chains in this list originate from one sample, sequenced in a study of blood T cell repertoires in COVID-19. The method was immunoSEQ multiplex PCR; TCRdb's version includes in-frame clones alone and lacks a portion of them. The table records 250,000 or so clones, approximately 88% of them present only once. Material for sequencing was PBMCs or T cells enriched from blood (not recorded which). The source is a woman aged 40-49 years with acute COVID-19.

The chain employs TRBV5-8 and TRBJ2-5; TRBD1 might be the D (5 bases). Between the trimmed V and J ends, which lost 4 bases and 4 bases, there was a span of 17 bases. The germline V gene has CDR1 SGHTS and CDR2 YDEGEE. The CDR3 has 15 amino acids. This CDR3 is CASSPNRRGRETQYF. The DNA for the CDR3 is TGTGCCAGCAGCCCGAATCGAAGGGGTAGAGAGACCCAGTACTTC.

This clone was seen a few times. The chain uses TRBV21-1 and TRBJ1-2; TRBD1, the table's D call, lacks a check against the DNA. TRBV21-1 is described as a pseudogene. This CDR3 is 14 amino acids long. The CDR3 spells CASSMWTGGHGYTF. In DNA, the CDR3 is TGTGCCAGCAGCATGTGGACAGGGGGGCATGGCTACACCTTC.

This clone was recorded only once. The chain joins TRBV29-1 to TRBJ2-7, with TRBD1 matching 12 bases. CDR1 is SQVTM, CDR2 ANQGSEA, per germline. The V gene end was trimmed by 2 bases and the J gene end by 4 bases; junction bases not matched to a gene: 6. CDR3 length equals 15 residues. This CDR3 reads CSVEPWGQGAYEQYF. CDR3 nucleotides: TGCAGCGTTGAACCCTGGGGACAGGGGGCTTACGAGCAGTACTTC.

This clone was observed a handful of times. CDR3 sequence: CAWRTGTFYNSPLHF. The CDR3 DNA reads as TGTGCCTGGAGAACAGGGACCTTCTATAATTCACCCCTCCACTTT. V usage is TRBV30 and J usage is TRBJ1-6; tentative D call: TRBD1 (6 bases). V lost 3 bases to trimming and J lost 3 bases, with 12 bases between them. CDR1 and CDR2 (germline): GTSNPN, SVGIG (reference sequence). This CDR3 spans 15 amino acids.

V gene TRBV5-5 combines with J gene TRBJ1-2; the D is unclear. There are 11 residues in the CDR3. Germline CDR1 is SGHKS and CDR2 is YYEKEE (reference sequence). V was shortened by 4 bases and J by 8 bases, with 9 bases between the two germline ends. CDR3 nucleotides: TGTGCCAGCAGCGGGAGATTAGGCTACACCTTC. It codes for CASSGRLGYTF. The full variable domain, with the rest looked up from reference TRBV5-5 and TRBJ1-2, is DAGVTQSPTHLIKTRGQQVTLRCSPISGHKSVSWYQQVLGQGPQFIFQYYEKEERGRGNFPDRFSARQFPNYSSELNVNALLLGDSALYLCASSGRLGYTFGSGTRLTVV.